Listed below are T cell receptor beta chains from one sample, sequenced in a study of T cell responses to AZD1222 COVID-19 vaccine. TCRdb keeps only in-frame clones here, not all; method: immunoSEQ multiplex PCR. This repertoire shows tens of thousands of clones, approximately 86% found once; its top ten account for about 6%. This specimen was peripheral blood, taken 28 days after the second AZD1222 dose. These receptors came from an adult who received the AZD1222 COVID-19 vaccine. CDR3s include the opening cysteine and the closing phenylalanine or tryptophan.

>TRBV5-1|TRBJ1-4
CASSSPPGGLSSNEKLFF
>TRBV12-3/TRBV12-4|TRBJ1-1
CASSLGQDTEAFF
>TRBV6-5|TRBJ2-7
CASSRPSSASEQYF
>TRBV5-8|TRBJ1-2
CASSNRAVDHYGYTF
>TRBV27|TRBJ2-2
CASSPQDRAGELFF
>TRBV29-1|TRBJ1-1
CSVVDRGGTEAFF
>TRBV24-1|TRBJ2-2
CATSVPGRNTGELFF
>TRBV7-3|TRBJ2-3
CASSPDGPGGPDTQYF
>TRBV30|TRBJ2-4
CAWSRGQGNIQYF
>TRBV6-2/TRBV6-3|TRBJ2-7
CASSYWTSVRHEQYF
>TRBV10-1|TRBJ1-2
CASSPTGWDGYTF
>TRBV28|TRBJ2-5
CASSGAGTIQETQYF
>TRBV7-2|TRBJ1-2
CASSLAQIGGYGYTF
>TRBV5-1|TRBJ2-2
CASSLGDVSNTGELFF
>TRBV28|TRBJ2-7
CASSSVGGYEQYF
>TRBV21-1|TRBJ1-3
CASNDRGFVNTIYF
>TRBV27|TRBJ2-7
CASRLTGPRREQYF
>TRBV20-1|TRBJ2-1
CSASVSGSYDEQFF
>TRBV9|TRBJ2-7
CASSDKLRGLADTEVSYEQYF
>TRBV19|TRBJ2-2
CASSIRPPDTGELFF
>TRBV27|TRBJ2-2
CASSLEGTSGGAWVTGELFF
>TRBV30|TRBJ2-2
CAWKVPGTGGNRELFF
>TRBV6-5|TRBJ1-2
CASTDRGYGYTF
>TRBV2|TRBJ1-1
CASILTGGYTEAFF
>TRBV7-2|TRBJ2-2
CASSFSNGPGELFF
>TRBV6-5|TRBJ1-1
CASSYSGAGGPAFF
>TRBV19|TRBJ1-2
CASRETGESYGYTF
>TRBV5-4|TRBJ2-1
CASSLAGEQFF
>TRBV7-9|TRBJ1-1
CASSLGAANTEAFF
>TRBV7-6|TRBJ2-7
CASSLGQGTSYEQYF
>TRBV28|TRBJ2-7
CAITRPSSYEQYF
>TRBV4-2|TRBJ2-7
CASSQDPRSSYEQYF
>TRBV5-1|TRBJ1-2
CASSLGGNYGYTF
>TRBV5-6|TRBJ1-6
CASSFGGGGQSPLHF
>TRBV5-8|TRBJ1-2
CASRGYGYTF
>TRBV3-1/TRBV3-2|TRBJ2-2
CASSHSGTRNTGELFF
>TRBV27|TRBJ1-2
CASSHPGVYGYTF
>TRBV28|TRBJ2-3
CASSYRTSGASTDTQYF
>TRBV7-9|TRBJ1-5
CASSLEGTGGSNQPQHF
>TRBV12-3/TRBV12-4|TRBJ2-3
CASSWTITDTQYF
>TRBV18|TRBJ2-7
CASSPERTYEQYF
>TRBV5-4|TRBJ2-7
CASSPRRTSGSKNEQYF
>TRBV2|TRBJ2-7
CASSGDRVYEQYF
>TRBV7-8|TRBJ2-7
CASSPSYEQYF
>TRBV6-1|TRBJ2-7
CASRSGLPYEQYF
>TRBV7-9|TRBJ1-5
CASSLATPTRQPHNQPQHF
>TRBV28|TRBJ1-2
CASWDRALYYGYTF
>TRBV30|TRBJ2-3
CAWSSGRGTDAQYF
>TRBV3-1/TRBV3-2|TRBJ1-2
CASCTDRNGYTF
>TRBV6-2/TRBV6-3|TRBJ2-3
CASSLARLAGQDTQYF
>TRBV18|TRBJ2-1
CASSPPGRGATGNEQFF
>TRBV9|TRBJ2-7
CASSVTSGPTYEQYF
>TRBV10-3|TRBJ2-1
CAITGTYNEQFF